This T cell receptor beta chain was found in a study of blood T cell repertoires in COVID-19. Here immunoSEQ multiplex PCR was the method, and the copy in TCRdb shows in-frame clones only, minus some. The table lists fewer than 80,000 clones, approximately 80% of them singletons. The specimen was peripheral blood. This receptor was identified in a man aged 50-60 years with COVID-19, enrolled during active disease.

CDR3 coding DNA: TGTGCCAGCAGCCAAGGCGGGAGCGACTTTAATGAAAAACTGTTTTTT. It encodes CASSQGGSDFNEKLFF. This rearrangement joins TRBV3-1 (or the pseudogene TRBV3-2) to TRBJ1-4; D remains unclear. CDR1 and CDR2 (germline): LGHDT, YNNKEL (reference sequence). V was cut by 1 base and J by 4 bases, with 13 bases left in between. The CDR3 covers 16 residues.